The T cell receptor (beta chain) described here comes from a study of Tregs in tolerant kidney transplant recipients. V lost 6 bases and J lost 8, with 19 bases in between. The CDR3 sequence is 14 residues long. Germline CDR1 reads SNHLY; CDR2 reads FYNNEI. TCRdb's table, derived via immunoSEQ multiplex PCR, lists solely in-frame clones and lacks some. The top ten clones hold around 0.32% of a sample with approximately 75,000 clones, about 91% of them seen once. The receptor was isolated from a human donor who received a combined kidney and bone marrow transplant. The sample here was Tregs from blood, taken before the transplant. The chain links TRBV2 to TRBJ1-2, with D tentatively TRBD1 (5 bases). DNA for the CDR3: TGTGCCAGCAGGCTCGACAGATCCTCTATGGGCTACACCTTC. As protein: CASRLDRSSMGYTF.